This T cell receptor (beta chain) was recovered during a study of response to subunit inactivated influenza vaccine. Whole-study results and caveats: Authors suggested few new T cells are recruited by each seasonal influenza vaccination.

TCRdb reanalysed the RT-PCR reads using MiXCR and keeps one entry per CDR3 protein. Of under 950,000 distinct CDR3 sequences in the sample, around 20% were seen once. About this clonotype: Its antigen is undetermined.

V shed 3 bases and J shed 3 bases, with 8 bases lying between them. Germline CDR1 and CDR2: LNHNV and YYDKDF (reference sequence). The CDR3 length is 13 residues. The chain uses TRBV15 and TRBJ2-5; the D gene is possibly TRBD1 (6 bases). The input for sequencing was PBMCs from blood, taken more than 4 days after vaccination. The sequence was obtained from a middle-aged man who received an inactivated influenza vaccine. Written as DNA, the CDR3 is TGTGCCACCAGCAGCGGGACAAAAGAGACCCAGTACTTC. This gives the protein CATSSGTKETQYF.